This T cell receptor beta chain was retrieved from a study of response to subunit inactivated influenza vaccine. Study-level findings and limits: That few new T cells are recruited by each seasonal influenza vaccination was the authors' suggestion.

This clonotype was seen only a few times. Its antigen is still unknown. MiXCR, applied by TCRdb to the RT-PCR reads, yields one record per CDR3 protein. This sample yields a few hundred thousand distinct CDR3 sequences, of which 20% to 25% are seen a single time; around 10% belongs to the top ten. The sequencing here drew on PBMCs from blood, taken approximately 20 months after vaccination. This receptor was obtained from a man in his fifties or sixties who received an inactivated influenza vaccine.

CDR3 amino acids: CSARAGSSNTEAFF. CDR3 coding DNA: TGCAGTGCTAGGGCGGGCAGCTCGAACACTGAAGCTTTCTTT. The gene calls are TRBV20-1 and TRBJ1-1; D uncertain. This CDR3 contains 14 residues. Trimming left V 3 bases short and J 1 base short, with 12 bases between. Germline V gene data show CDR1 as DFQATT and CDR2 as SNEGSKA (reference sequence).